This paragraph reports one T cell receptor (beta chain). Its antigen is not known. These data belong to a study of T-cell reconstitution after alpha-beta-depleted transplantation in children. Study-wide points: Where some patients showed high TCRbeta diversity at day 60, it came from recipient T cells and thymic progenitors that had survived. At around two months after transplant, the alpha-beta T cells were reportedly derived from several hundred expanded clones that came from non-depleted graft cells. Counts and diversity of T cells one year after transplant came mostly from newly produced T cells.

The junction had 11 bases not matched to a gene; V was cut back by 3 bases and J by 12 bases. The CDR3 contains 14 residues. Unique molecular identifiers were incorporated when the TCRbeta library was constructed. Using its own MiXCR run on the PCR reads, TCRdb lists one record per CDR3 protein. The sample has 900,000 or so distinct CDR3 sequences, 15% to 20% seen once; the top ten hold about 5%. This TCR derives from a male patient under 18 who had a stem cell transplant for acute lymphoblastic leukemia, so the T cells may come from the graft donor. The sample here was PBMCs, mostly from graft donor cells, taken 360 days after TCRalphabeta/CD19-depleted stem cell transplant. V usage is TRBV12-3 or TRBV12-4 and J usage is TRBJ2-7; 10 nucleotides align to TRBD2. The CDR3 sequence is CASSFRLAGDTPYF. Here the CDR3 DNA reads TGTGCCAGCAGTTTTCGCCTAGCGGGGGATACCCCGTACTTC.